This TCR beta chain was found in a study of blood T cell repertoires in COVID-19. Looking at the study overall: Nucleic acid was either cDNA or gDNA, and it came from T cells, B-cell-depleted T cells, or PBMCs.

Germline CDR1 reads MNHNY; CDR2 reads SVGAGI (reference sequence). The CDR3 contains 16 residues. V gave up 0 bases and J gave up 0 bases, with 9 bases separating them. Original methodology: Estimation of nucleated cell counts was performed using reference gene primer amplification. Generated by immunoSEQ multiplex PCR, the TCRdb table keeps only in-frame clones and is missing some. The D gene and trimming were derived from the DNA, and the V and J assignments and clone size from that table. The sample contains some 180,000 clones, about 90% of which appear only once. The sequence was obtained from a man in his fifties or sixties with acute or convalescent COVID-19. The specimen was peripheral blood. The rearrangement uses TRBV6-6 and TRBJ1-3, with D unresolved. In nucleotides, the CDR3 is TGTGCCAGCAGTTACTCGGAGACCAGCTCTGGAAACACCATATATTTT. Its protein is CASSYSETSSGNTIYF.